These T cell receptor beta chains were read from a single sample in a study of control samples from healthy donors and cancer patients. Sequenced by immunoSEQ multiplex PCR; TCRdb stores in-frame clones only, minus some. This table holds 90,000 to 100,000 clones, around 89% found once. The specimen sequenced was blood. The source of these receptors is a woman in her 70s in good health. Both conserved end residues are part of each CDR3. D genes are given only for firm matches. A row's size may be missing; if present it is once, few, many or a size class.

TRBJ2-6	NA	TRBV4-1	NA	TGCGCCAGCAGCCAAGCTCCCGGCGGGGCGGCGGGGGCCAACGTCCTGACTTTC	CASSQAPGGAAGANVLTF
TRBJ1-3	NA	TRBV5-1	NA	TGCGCCAGCAGCTGGGGGGATGGAAACACCATATATTTT	CASSWGDGNTIYF
TRBJ2-1	NA	TRBV2	NA	TGTGCCAGCTCTGAAACCGGGCAGGGACGCTACAATGAGCAGTTCTTC	CASSETGQGRYNEQFF
TRBJ2-6	NA	TRBV5-1	NA	TGCGCCAGCAGCTTGGACGGCAACTCTGGGGCCAACGTCCTGACTTTC	CASSLDGNSGANVLTF
TRBJ2-7	NA	TRBV29-1	TRBD1	TGCAGCGTGGGAACAGGGGGCGGCTCTAGGCAGTACTTC	CSVGTGGGSRQYF
TRBJ2-1	NA	TRBV9	NA	TGTGCCAGCAGCCCCCGGTTGAGCCAGAAGCACAATGAGCAGTTCTTC	CASSPRLSQKHNEQFF
TRBJ1-4	NA	TRBV10-2	NA	TGCGCCAGCAGTGATCTGGACAGACGGGAAAAACTGTTTTTT	CASSDLDRREKLFF
TRBJ2-1	NA	TRBV7-6	NA	TGTGCCAGCAGCTTAGGAGGTCGAGGGAACAATGAGCAGTTCTTC	CASSLGGRGNNEQFF
TRBJ1-2	NA	TRBV25-1	NA	TGTGCCAGCAGTGATTCCCGGAATCACCCTGGGCATGGCTACACCTTC	CASSDSRNHPGHGYTF
TRBJ2-7	NA	TRBV10-3	TRBD2	TGTGCCATCAGTGACTCTAGCGGGAGTGTCTACGAGCAGTACTTC	CAISDSSGSVYEQYF
TRBJ1-6	NA	TRBV5-4	NA	TGTGCCAGCAGCTTTTATCGGAGCGGGACGACTAGACCCCATTCACCCCTCCACTTT	CASSFYRSGTTRPHSPLHF
TRBJ1-6	NA	TRBV18	TRBD1	TGTGCCAGCTCCCAAGAAACCGGGACAGGGAATTCACCCCTCCACTTT	CASSQETGTGNSPLHF
TRBJ1-2	many	TRBV7-3	NA	TGTGCCAGCCCCCTGGCATCAGGCTATGGCTACACCTTC	CASPLASGYGYTF
TRBJ2-7	few	TRBV15	TRBD2	TGTGTCCCCGCCGGGGGGTACGAGCAGTACTTC	CVPAGGYEQYF
TRBJ2-5	NA	TRBV25-1	TRBD1	TGTGCCAGCAGTGAAGCCGGGACAGGGAAAGAGACCCAGTACTTC	CASSEAGTGKETQYF
TRBJ2-1	NA	TRBV12-3/TRBV12-4	NA	TGTGCCAGCAGAAAACAGGTTAATGAGCAGTTCTTC	CASRKQVNEQFF
TRBJ1-2	NA	TRBV7-9	NA	TGTGCCAGCAGCGTCAACTATGGCTACACCTTC	CASSVNYGYTF
TRBJ1-4	NA	TRBV19	NA	TGTGCCAGTAATTCTGCCGGGAAGGAAAAACTGTTTTTT	CASNSAGKEKLFF
TRBJ1-5	NA	TRBV4-1	NA	TGCGCCAGCAGCCAAGAAATGGGAGGGAAGGGAAATATCCAGCCCCAGCATTTT	CASSQEMGGKGNIQPQHF
TRBJ1-1	once	TRBV5-4	NA	TGTGCCAGCAGCTTGTCCGGCCGGGACACTGAAGCTTTCTTT	CASSLSGRDTEAFF
TRBJ1-1	NA	TRBV29-1	NA	TGCAGCGTCCAGAACACTGAAGCTTTCTTT	CSVQNTEAFF
TRBJ1-2	NA	TRBV5-1	NA	TGCGCCAGCAGCTTGGACAGCAACTATGGCTACACCTTC	CASSLDSNYGYTF
TRBJ1-6	few	TRBV30	NA	TGTGCCTGGAGTGGAACGGGACTCGCCTCACCCCTCCACTTT	CAWSGTGLASPLHF
TRBJ1-1	NA	TRBV6-5	TRBD1	TGTGCCAGCAGATCGACAGGGATGCTGAACACTGAAGCTTTCTTT	CASRSTGMLNTEAFF
TRBJ1-2	NA	TRBV10-3	NA	TGTGCCATCAGTGAGTCTAACCCCAGTCGCTACACCTTC	CAISESNPSRYTF
TRBJ1-2	NA	TRBV3-1/TRBV3-2	NA	TGTGCCAGCAGCCAAGCCCATGGCTACACCTTC	CASSQAHGYTF
TRBJ1-1	NA	TRBV6-6	NA	TGTGCCAGCAGTTATATTACAGACACTGAAGCTTTCTTT	CASSYITDTEAFF
TRBJ1-3	NA	TRBV25-1	TRBD1	TGTGCCAGCAGTTCCCCAGGGGGGAACACCATATATTTT	CASSSPGGNTIYF
TRBJ2-1	few	TRBV29-1	TRBD1	TGCAGCGTTGCCGGGACAGGGGGCTCAAATGAGCAGTTCTTC	CSVAGTGGSNEQFF
TRBJ2-1	NA	TRBV28	NA	TGTGCCAGCAGCCAAGCTAGCACTGAGCAGTTCTTC	CASSQASTEQFF
TRBJ1-1	NA	TRBV12-5	TRBD1	TGTGCTAGTGGTTTGGTACCCCCGGGACAGGGGTTAACTGAAGCTTTCTTT	CASGLVPPGQGLTEAFF
TRBJ2-5	NA	TRBV18	NA	TGTGCCAGCTCACCGGGTCTCGGCAGGGAAGAGACCCAGTACTTC	CASSPGLGREETQYF
TRBJ2-7	NA	TRBV6-5	TRBD2	TGTGCCAGCAGTTACTTAGGACTAGCGGGCGAGCAGTACTTC	CASSYLGLAGEQYF
TRBJ1-2	NA	TRBV19	TRBD1	TGTGCCAGTAGAGCTCTCCTAGGGGGCCACTACTATGGCTACACCTTC	CASRALLGGHYYGYTF
TRBJ1-5	NA	TRBV6-1	TRBD1	TGTGCCAGCAGTGAACGAGGGCAGGGGGCGCGTCAGCCCCAGCATTTT	CASSERGQGARQPQHF
TRBJ1-2	NA	TRBV19	NA	TGTGCCAGTAGCCGGGGAGGGAGCCCACTCCTCTATGGCTACACCTTC	CASSRGGSPLLYGYTF
TRBJ2-3	NA	TRBV4-1	NA	TGCGCCAGCAGCCATACACAGGGTACGGGGAGTAGCACAGATACGCAGTATTTT	CASSHTQGTGSSTDTQYF
TRBJ1-1	NA	TRBV27	NA	TGTGCCAGCAGTTTAAAAAGGCTTGGGACTGAAGCTTTCTTT	CASSLKRLGTEAFF
TRBJ2-4	NA	TRBV7-9	NA	TGTGCCAGCATCACAGGGAGGGAGGCCAAAAACATTCAGTACTTC	CASITGREAKNIQYF
TRBJ1-4	NA	TRBV5-1	TRBD1	TGCGCCAGCAGCATCGACAGGGCGGAGGAAAAACTGTTTTTT	CASSIDRAEEKLFF